Presented here are 19 T cell receptor beta chains from one specimen sequenced in a study of breast tumors, draining lymph nodes, adjacent tissues. TCRdb re-analysed the multiplex PCR reads in MiXCR, keeping a single row per CDR3 protein. The table has approximately 130,000 distinct CDR3 sequences, approximately 20% seen once; the top ten hold approximately 2.7%. The lymph nodes were axillary draining lymph nodes from breast cancer patients. Sequencing was performed on axillary lymph node tissue. Receptors originate from a female donor with breast cancer. Some clones in this sample may be carry-over from other donors' samples.

A word on this clonotype: Possible read error: a much larger clone is one base away. The chain joins TRBV6-2 or TRBV6-3 to TRBJ1-2; D remains ambiguous. V lost 3 bases, J lost 4 bases, and 9 bases lay in between. There are 13 residues in the CDR3. In germline, CDR1 is MNHEY, CDR2 SVGEGT. The CDR3 loop is CASSYEQSYGYTF. For the CDR3, the DNA is TGTGCCAGCAGTTATGAACAGAGCTATGGCTACACCTTC.

About this clonotype itself: This clone may be a read error of a much larger clone one base away. V usage is TRBV11-2 and J usage is TRBJ2-2, with TRBD2 identical over 9 bases. This CDR3 comprises 16 residues. Trimming removed 5 bases from V and 4 bases from J; junction bases left unmatched: 8. Germline-derived CDR1 and CDR2 are SGHAT and FQNNGV. The chain's CDR3 is CASSAFRSGSTGELFF. The CDR3 DNA reads TGTGCCAGCAGCGCATTTCGTAGCGGGAGCACCGGGGAGCTGTTTTTT.

CDR3 nucleotides: TGCAGTGCTAGAAGGGACAGGGGGGACGAGCAGTACTTC. Amino acids: CSARRDRGDEQYF. The chain joins TRBV20-1 to TRBJ2-7; the match to TRBD1 covers 11 bases. CDR3 length equals 13 residues. After removal of 2 bases from V and 5 bases from J, the junction contained 2 bases not matched to a gene. The V gene's germline CDR1 is DFQATT and CDR2 SNEGSKA (reference sequence).

This clonotype was counted only a few times. A read error is possible here, since a much larger clone lies one base away. V usage is TRBV7-2 and J usage is TRBJ1-6; D may be TRBD1 (6 bases). Trimming shortened V by 1 base and J by 11 bases, and 15 bases separated the two germline ends. This CDR3 has 15 amino acids. Per the germline V gene, CDR1 is SGHTA and CDR2 is FQGNSA. CDR3 bases: TGTGCCAGCAGCTTAGGACAGGCTGGCAATCCACCCCTCCACTTT. Translated, it gives CASSLGQAGNPPLHF.

This clonotype was seen just once. Just one base apart from a much larger clone, this may be a read error. The V and J genes are TRBV2 and TRBJ1-2, with TRBD1 as a possible D gene (5 bases). In germline, CDR1 is SNHLY, CDR2 FYNNEI. CDR3 size: 15 residues. The CDR3 spells CDSSSRQLTNYGYTF. The CDR3 region has the DNA TGTGACAGCAGTTCGCGACAGCTAACTAACTATGGCTACACCTTC.

This clonotype has ten or more counts. This chain links TRBV10-2 with TRBJ1-6, with unresolved D. V dropped 7 bases and J dropped 0 bases, with 16 bases sitting between them. Germline-derived CDR1 and CDR2 are WSHSY and SAAADI. The CDR3 is 17 amino acids. CDR3 DNA: TGCGCCAGCAAGTCGGGCCCCCCGAGCTCCTATAATTCACCCCTCCACTTT. It yields the protein CASKSGPPSSYNSPLHF.

Note on this clonotype: A much larger clone lies one base from this, so it may be a read error. The chain recombines TRBV6-2 or TRBV6-3 with TRBJ2-3; D is possibly TRBD2 (5 bases). V lost 8 bases, J lost 2 bases, and 14 bases lay in between. The length of the CDR3 is 14 residues. From germline, CDR1 is MNHEY and CDR2 SVGEGT. The CDR3 loop is CASGPGTFTDTQYF. In DNA, the CDR3 is TGTGCCAGCGGACCGGGAACCTTCACAGATACGCAGTATTTT.

This clonotype showed up many times. This chain links TRBV11-2 with TRBJ2-1; D not certain. With 1 base removed from V and 5 bases from J, the gap between germline ends came to 9 bases. The CDR3 spans 14 residues. Germline V gives CDR1 SGHAT, CDR2 FQNNGV. The CDR3 DNA follows: TGTGCCAGCAGCTTAGGACGGAAAAACAATGAGCAGTTCTTC. This translates into CASSLGRKNNEQFF.

The table lists this clonotype with many counts. The chain has TRBV6-2 or TRBV6-3 and TRBJ2-3; 13 positions match TRBD2. This CDR3 has 15 amino acids. The germline V gene has CDR1 MNHEY and CDR2 SVGEGT. V lost 7 bases to trimming and J lost 4 bases; unmatched junction nucleotides: 5. The CDR3 DNA is TGTGCCAGCAACTACGGACTAGCGGGAGCAGATACGCAGTATTTT. Its translation: CASNYGLAGADTQYF.

The chain recombines TRBV7-3 with TRBJ2-5, with 9 bases lining up with TRBD2. Germline V gives CDR1 SGHTA, CDR2 FQGTGA. Losses at the gene ends were 5 bases for V and 1 base for J; bases not matched to a gene: 5. The CDR3 has 15 amino acids. DNA of the CDR3: TGTGCCAGCAGCCTCCTAGCGGGGTTCCAAGAGACCCAGTACTTC. As protein: CASSLLAGFQETQYF.

This clonotype has ten or more counts. This chain uses TRBV19 with TRBJ2-7, with 8 nucleotides matching TRBD1. Germline V gene sequence: CDR1 LNHDA, CDR2 SQIVND (reference sequence). J lost 6 bases, V lost 4 bases, and 5 bases had no gene match. The CDR3 contains 13 residues. The CDR3 reads CASSTDRGREQYF. The CDR3 DNA follows: TGTGCCAGTAGTACCGACAGGGGACGCGAGCAGTACTTC.

Turning to this clonotype: Being one base from a much bigger clone, this may be a read error. The V and J genes are TRBV5-4 and TRBJ2-3, with D possibly being TRBD1 (5 bases). V lost 4 bases and J lost 2, with 17 bases in between. The CDR3 runs to 16 residues. The germline V gene has CDR1 SGHNT and CDR2 YYREEE (reference sequence). The CDR3 reads CASSREETALTDTQYF. The CDR3 DNA follows: TGTGCCAGCAGCCGCGAGGAGACAGCGCTCACAGATACGCAGTATTTT. Looking up the rest from reference TRBV5-4 and TRBJ2-3 gives the full variable domain: ETGVTQSPTHLIKTRGQQVTLRCSSQSGHNTVSWYQQALGQGPQFIFQYYREEENGRGNFPPRFSGLQFPNYSSELNVNALELDDSALYLCASSREETALTDTQYFGPGTRLTVL.

A single count supports this clonotype. The chain combines TRBV19 with TRBJ1-1, with a tentative D call TRBD1 (6 bases). Germline CDR1 reads LNHDA; CDR2 reads SQIVND (reference sequence). CDR3 length: 13 amino acids. V dropped 5 bases and J dropped 5 bases, with 12 bases sitting between them. The CDR3 region has the DNA TGTGCCAGTAGTCCAGGGGTGATGACTGAAGCTTTCTTT. Protein: CASSPGVMTEAFF. Filled out from reference TRBV19 and TRBJ1-1, the complete variable domain reads DGGITQSPKYLFRKEGQNVTLSCEQNLNHDAMYWYRQDPGQGLRLIYYSQIVNDFQKGDIAEGYSVSREKKESFPLTVTSAQKNPTAFYLCASSPGVMTEAFFGQGTRLTVV.

The table lists this clonotype with many counts. The chain combines TRBV5-1 with TRBJ2-2, with D perhaps TRBD2 (5 bases). Germline assignment: CDR1 SGHRS and CDR2 YFSETQ. Trimming pared 4 bases from V and 2 bases from J, leaving 12 bases between. This CDR3 is 15 amino acids long. The CDR3 loop is CASSPNGGNTGELFF. The CDR3 DNA reads as TGCGCCAGCAGCCCAAACGGAGGAAACACCGGGGAGCTGTTTTTT.

This clonotype was counted many times. The chain uses TRBV29-1 and TRBJ2-5, with 7 bases lining up with TRBD2. The germline V gene encodes CDR1 SQVTM and CDR2 ANQGSEA. The CDR3 loop spans 13 amino acids. Unmatched junction bases numbered 10, after V lost 8 bases and J lost 4 bases. CDR3 residues: CSTPGRATETQYF. CDR3 DNA sequence: TGCAGCACCCCAGGGAGGGCTACAGAGACCCAGTACTTC.

This clonotype was seen repeatedly, ten times or more. The rearrangement links TRBV7-2 to TRBJ2-7; D unresolved. The CDR3 is made up of 13 amino acids. The V gene lost 4 bases and the J gene lost 0 bases, with 7 bases spanning the gap. Germline lookup yields CDR1 SGHTA and CDR2 FQGNSA. The CDR3 DNA reads as TGTGCCAGCAGCTCCCGCGCCTCCTACGAGCAGTACTTC. Translated, it gives CASSSRASYEQYF.

This clonotype was picked up many times. The gene calls are TRBV7-3 and TRBJ2-3; D is unclear. Germline CDR1 SGHTA, CDR2 FQGTGA. Trimming shortened V by 0 bases and J by 4 bases, and 5 bases separated the two germline ends. This CDR3 is built from 13 residues. The CDR3 sequence is CASSLTVADTQYF. The DNA for the CDR3 is TGTGCCAGCAGCTTAACAGTGGCAGATACGCAGTATTTT.

This clonotype was observed a few times. CDR3 bases: TGTGCCAGCAGCCAACTAGCGGGAGTCTCCAATGAGCAGTTCTTC. Translated, it gives CASSQLAGVSNEQFF. The chain links TRBV3-1 to TRBJ2-1; 10 nucleotides match TRBD2. CDR1 is LGHDT, CDR2 YNNKEL, per germline (reference sequence). V shed 2 bases and J 6 bases; nucleotides not matched to a gene: 4. There are 15 residues in the CDR3.

In regard to this clonotype: A read error may be the cause here, since a much bigger clone is one base away. Here the CDR3 omits its conserved ending phenylalanine or tryptophan, so a read error is the likely source. This chain joins TRBV6-1 and TRBJ2-7; 9 bases agree with TRBD1. The CDR3 is 14 residues long. CDR1 is MNHNS and CDR2 is SASEGT in the germline V gene. The ends lost 4 bases at V and 0 bases at J; junction bases unmatched: 1. The CDR3 nucleotides are TGTGCCAGCAGTGGGGGACAGGGCTCCTACGAGCAGTACCTC. Its translation: CASSGGQGSYEQYL.